Each of the 14 T cell receptor beta chains below was sequenced from the same sample in a study of T cells in Graves' hyperthyroidism and ophthalmopathy. RNA transcripts provided the source from which TCR beta CDR3 regions were amplified. TCR CDR3 underwent first-round RT-PCR with the HTBI primer set. TCRdb fed the multiplex PCR reads into MiXCR, producing one record per CDR3 protein. The sample lists roughly 400,000 distinct CDR3 sequences; just under 25% were seen once. What was sequenced was blood. The receptor set was obtained from a man in his fifties or sixties with Graves' hyperthyroidism.

This clonotype was counted at least ten times. V and J are TRBV20-1 and TRBJ2-5; 8 nucleotides match TRBD1. The junction had 19 bases not matched to a gene; V was cut back by 6 bases and J by 7 bases. The germline V gene has CDR1 DFQATT and CDR2 SNEGSKA (reference sequence). The CDR3 length is 16 residues. CDR3: CSASDGQGLGWGTQYF. CDR3 bases: TGCAGTGCAAGTGACGGACAGGGTTTGGGATGGGGGACCCAGTACTTC.

This clonotype was detected ten times or more. The rearrangement links TRBV11-2 to TRBJ2-7; D is unclear. Germline lookup yields CDR1 SGHAT and CDR2 FQNNGV. This CDR3 region has 14 residues. The V and J ends lost 6 bases and 1 base respectively, with 13 bases between them. The CDR3, as DNA: TGTGCCAGCAGACTACTTCAGCTATCCTACGAGCAGTACTTC. It specifies CASRLLQLSYEQYF.

This clonotype was seen a handful of times. This chain links TRBV2 with TRBJ2-7; D gene uncertain. The germline gives CDR1 SNHLY, CDR2 FYNNEI. This CDR3 contains 14 residues. V was clipped by 3 bases and J by 6 bases, with 15 bases between them. CDR3 coding DNA: TGTGCCAGCAGTGAGTCAGCGTTCGCCTGCGAGCAGTACTTC. As protein: CASSESAFACEQYF.

The table lists this clonotype with a count of one. The V call is TRBV24-1, the J call TRBJ2-1; D is unresolved. V lost 0 bases, J lost 7 bases, and 0 bases lay in between. Looked up from germline, CDR1 is KGHDR and CDR2 is SFDVKD. The CDR3 length is 11 residues. CDR3 residues: CATSDLNEQFF. CDR3 DNA sequence: TGTGCCACCAGTGATTTGAATGAGCAGTTCTTC.

The table lists this clonotype with a few counts. The chain employs TRBV20-1 and TRBJ1-5; D is unresolved. This CDR3 has 16 residues. Trimming left V 3 bases short and J 5 bases short, with 20 bases between. Germline CDR1 and CDR2: DFQATT and SNEGSKA (reference sequence). The CDR3 nucleotides are TGCAGTGCTAGCCCCCTGGGCAGACCTAGGGATCAGCCCCAGCATTTT. Protein product: CSASPLGRPRDQPQHF.

The genes are TRBV19 and TRBJ1-1; 8 bases line up with TRBD1. CDR1 and CDR2 from the germline V gene are LNHDA and SQIVND (reference sequence). After removal of 6 bases from V and 5 bases from J, the junction contained 8 bases not matched to a gene. CDR3 length equals 14 residues. The CDR3 DNA sequence: TGTGCCAGTAGAGCCTTGACAGGGGTGACTGAAGCTTTCTTT. The encoded protein is CASRALTGVTEAFF.

This clonotype was observed a few times. The rearrangement uses TRBV28 and TRBJ2-7; perhaps TRBD2 as D (5 bases). The ends were cut back, 8 bases at V and 5 bases at J, with 13 bases in the middle. This CDR3 contains 12 residues. Looked up from germline, CDR1 is MDHEN and CDR2 is SYDVKM. CDR3 bases: TGTGCCAGCCGACTCCAGGAGGACGAGCAGTACTTC. Protein: CASRLQEDEQYF.

The chain joins TRBV10-3 to TRBJ1-6; tentative D call: TRBD1 (5 bases). The CDR3 covers 15 residues. Trimming shortened V by 0 bases and J by 9 bases, and 12 bases separated the two germline ends. Germline lookup yields CDR1 ENHRY and CDR2 SYGVKD. The CDR3 loop reads CAISESSRGGSPLHF. The CDR3 DNA sequence: TGTGCCATCAGTGAGTCGAGCCGGGGGGGTTCACCCCTCCACTTT.

The table lists this clonotype with a few counts. V is TRBV4-2 and J is TRBJ2-3; the match to TRBD2 covers 14 bases. This CDR3 spans 16 amino acids. Per germline, CDR1 LGHNA and CDR2 YNFKEQ. Trimming removed 5 bases from V and 4 bases from J; junction bases left unmatched: 5. The DNA of the CDR3 is TGTGCCAGCAGCTTACGACTAGCGGGAGGGGCAGATACGCAGTATTTT. Translation: CASSLRLAGGADTQYF.

The table lists this clonotype with a few counts. The rearrangement uses TRBV9 and TRBJ2-7; the match to TRBD1 covers 7 bases. Germline V CDR1 and CDR2: SGDLS, YYNGEE. The junction had 7 bases not matched to a gene; V was cut back by 0 bases and J by 7 bases. The CDR3 sequence is 14 residues long. The CDR3 loop is CASSVGPDRVEQYF. In DNA, the CDR3 is TGTGCCAGCAGCGTAGGCCCCGACAGGGTTGAGCAGTACTTC. The full variable domain, its missing parts supplied by reference TRBV9 and TRBJ2-7, is DSGVTQTPKHLITATGQRVTLRCSPRSGDLSVYWYQQSLDQGLQFLIQYYNGEERAKGNILERFSAQQFPDLHSELNLSSLELGDSALYFCASSVGPDRVEQYFGPGTRLTVT.

This clonotype was seen a handful of times. The chain has TRBV30 and TRBJ2-7; D is uncertain. Trimming shortened V by 3 bases and J by 4 bases, and 10 bases separated the two germline ends. CDR1 is GTSNPN and CDR2 is SVGIG in the germline V gene (reference sequence). CDR3 length: 12 amino acids. In nucleotides, the CDR3 is TGTGCCTGGAGCACGAGAGATTACGAGCAGTACTTC. The encoded protein is CAWSTRDYEQYF.

The chain has TRBV6-1 and TRBJ2-7; possibly TRBD1 for D (6 bases). V shed 5 bases and J shed 2 bases, with 22 bases lying between them. CDR1 is MNHNS and CDR2 is SASEGT in the germline V gene. This CDR3 spans 17 amino acids. The DNA for the CDR3 is TGTGCCAGCAGTCGGGGCCGCACCGGGGACACCCCCTACGAGCAGTACTTC. Protein sequence: CASSRGRTGDTPYEQYF.

The rearrangement links TRBV29-1 to TRBJ2-7; D gene ambiguous. Germline V CDR1 and CDR2: SQVTM, ANQGSEA. CDR3 size: 12 residues. V was cut by 4 bases and J by 2 bases, with 9 bases left in between. The CDR3, as DNA: TGCAGCGTTGTAGGACGAACCTACGAGCAGTACTTC. Residues: CSVVGRTYEQYF.

This clonotype was found many times. This rearrangement joins TRBV18 to TRBJ2-1; D call uncertain. There are 14 residues in the CDR3. The germline CDR1 and CDR2 sequences are KGHSH and LQKENI. V was trimmed by 6 bases and J by 3 bases, leaving 12 bases between them. In DNA, the CDR3 is TGTGCCAGCTCCCTCAATAAAGGCTACAATGAGCAGTTCTTC. As protein: CASSLNKGYNEQFF.